This entry describes one TCR beta chain. The antigen remains unidentified. CDR1 is SGHNT and CDR2 is YENEEA in the germline V gene. The CDR3 is 16 residues long. V lost 4 bases and J 4 bases, leaving 19 bases between the germline ends. Profiled with immunoSEQ multiplex PCR; TCRdb holds only in-frame clones, not every one. This sample has about 120,000 clones, with approximately 90% found just once. The data originate from a study of T cell responses to AZD1222 COVID-19 vaccine. Study findings and constraints: Baseline testing showed seropositivity in only 5 or 6 AZD1222 recipients. Repertoires were obtained only post-peak T cell response. With dominance at 160-218 and 743-854, vaccine-associated CD4 TCRs spanned spike. Nearly half of unique spike-specific TCRs reportedly avoided B.1.351 and B.1.1.7 mutated regions.

The clonotype originates from an adult in good health. Here the sequenced sample was peripheral blood, taken on day 0 of AZD1222 vaccination. The V gene is TRBV11-3, the J gene TRBJ1-1; D is possibly TRBD1 (6 bases). The CDR3 spells CASSSSVGGAATEAFF. For the CDR3, the DNA is TGTGCCAGCAGCTCCAGTGTCGGGGGGGCGGCCACTGAAGCTTTCTTT.